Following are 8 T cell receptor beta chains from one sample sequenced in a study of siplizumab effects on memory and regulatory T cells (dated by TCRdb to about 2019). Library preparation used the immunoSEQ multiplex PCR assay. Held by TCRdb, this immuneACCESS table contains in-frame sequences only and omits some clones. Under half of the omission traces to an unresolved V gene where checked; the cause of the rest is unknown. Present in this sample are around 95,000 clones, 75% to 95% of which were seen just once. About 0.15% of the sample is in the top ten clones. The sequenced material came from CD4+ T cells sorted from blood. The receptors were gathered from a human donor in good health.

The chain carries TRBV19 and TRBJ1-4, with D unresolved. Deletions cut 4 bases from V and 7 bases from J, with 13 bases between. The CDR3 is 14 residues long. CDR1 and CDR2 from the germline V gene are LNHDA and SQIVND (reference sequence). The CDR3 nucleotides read TGTGCCAGTAGTACGACCGACGTTTTTGAAAAACTGTTTTTT. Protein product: CASSTTDVFEKLFF.

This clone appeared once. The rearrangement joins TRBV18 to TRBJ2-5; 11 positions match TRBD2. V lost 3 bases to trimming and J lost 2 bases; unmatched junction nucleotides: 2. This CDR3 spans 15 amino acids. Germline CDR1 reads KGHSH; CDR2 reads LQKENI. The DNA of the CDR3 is TGTGCCAGCTCACCGGTAGCGGGGGGGCAAGAGACCCAGTACTTC. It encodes CASSPVAGGQETQYF. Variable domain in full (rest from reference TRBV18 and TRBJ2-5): NAGVMQNPRHLVRRRGQEARLRCSPMKGHSHVYWYRQLPEEGLKFMVYLQKENIIDESGMPKERFSAEFPKEGPSILRIQQVVRGDSAAYFCASSPVAGGQETQYFGPGTRLLVL.

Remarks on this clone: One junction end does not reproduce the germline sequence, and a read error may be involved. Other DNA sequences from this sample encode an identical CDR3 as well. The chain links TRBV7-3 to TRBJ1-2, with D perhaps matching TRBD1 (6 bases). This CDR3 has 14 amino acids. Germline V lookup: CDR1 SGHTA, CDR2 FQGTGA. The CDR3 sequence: CASSPTPGAQGYTF. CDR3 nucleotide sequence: TGTGCCAGCAGCCCCACCCCAGGGGCGCAGGGCTACACCTTT.

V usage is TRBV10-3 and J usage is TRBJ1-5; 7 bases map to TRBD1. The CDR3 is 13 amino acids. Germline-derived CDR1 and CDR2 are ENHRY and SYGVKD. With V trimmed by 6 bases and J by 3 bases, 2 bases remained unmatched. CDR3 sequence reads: CAISDRDNQPQHF. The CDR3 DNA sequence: TGTGCCATCAGCGACAGGGACAATCAGCCCCAGCATTTT.

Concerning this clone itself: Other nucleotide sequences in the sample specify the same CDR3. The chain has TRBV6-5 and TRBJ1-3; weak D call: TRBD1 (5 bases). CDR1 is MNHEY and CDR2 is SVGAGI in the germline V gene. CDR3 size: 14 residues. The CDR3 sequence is CASQDSVSGNTIYF. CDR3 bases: TGTGCTAGCCAAGACAGCGTCTCTGGAAACACCATATATTTT.

In nucleotides, the CDR3 is TGTGCCACCTCATTTGGGGCCACCTACGAGCAGTACTTC. Protein product: CATSFGATYEQYF. This chain links TRBV6-6 with TRBJ2-7; D is possibly TRBD1 (5 bases). This CDR3 is 13 amino acids long. The V gene's germline CDR1 is MNHNY and CDR2 SVGAGI (reference sequence). V lost 10 bases and J 2 bases, leaving 15 bases between the germline ends.

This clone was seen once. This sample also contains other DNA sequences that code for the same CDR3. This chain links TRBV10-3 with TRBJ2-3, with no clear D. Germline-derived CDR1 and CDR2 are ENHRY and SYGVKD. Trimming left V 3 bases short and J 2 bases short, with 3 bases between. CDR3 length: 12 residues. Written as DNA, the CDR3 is TGTGCCATCAGTGATTCCACAGATACGCAGTATTTT. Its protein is CAISDSTDTQYF.

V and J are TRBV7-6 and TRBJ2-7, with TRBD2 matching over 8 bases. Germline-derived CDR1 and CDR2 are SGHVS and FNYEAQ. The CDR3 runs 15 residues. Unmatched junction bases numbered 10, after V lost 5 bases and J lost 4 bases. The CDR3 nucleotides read TGTGCCAGCAGCGCCCGCGATAGCGGGGCTTACGAGCAGTACTTC. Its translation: CASSARDSGAYEQYF.